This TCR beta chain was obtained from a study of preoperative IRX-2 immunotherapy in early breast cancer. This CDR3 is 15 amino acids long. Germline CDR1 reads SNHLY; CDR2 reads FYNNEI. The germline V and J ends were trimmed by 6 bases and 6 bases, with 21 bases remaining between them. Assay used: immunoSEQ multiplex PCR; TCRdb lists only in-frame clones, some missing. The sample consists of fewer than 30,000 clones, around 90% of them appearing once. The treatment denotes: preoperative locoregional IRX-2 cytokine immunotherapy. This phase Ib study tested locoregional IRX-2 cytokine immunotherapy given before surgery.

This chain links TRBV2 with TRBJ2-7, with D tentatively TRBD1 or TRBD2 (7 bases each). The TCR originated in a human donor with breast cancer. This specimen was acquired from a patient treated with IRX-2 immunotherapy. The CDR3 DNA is TGTGCCAGCAGGAGCGGGACAGCCCTAAGTCCCGAGCAGTACTTC. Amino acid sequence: CASRSGTALSPEQYF. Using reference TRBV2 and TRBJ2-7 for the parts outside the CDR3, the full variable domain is EPEVTQTPSHQVTQMGQEVILRCVPISNHLYFYWYRQILGQKVEFLVSFYNNEISEKSEIFDDQFSVERPDGSNFTLKIRSTKLEDSAMYFCASRSGTALSPEQYFGPGTRLTVT.